The clone carrying this T cell receptor beta chain has just a few counts. The antigen is undetermined. The data were taken from a study of T cells in Graves' hyperthyroidism and ophthalmopathy. The CDR3 regions of TCR beta were amplified from RNA transcripts. HTBI primers were used for first-round RT-PCR of the TCR CDR3. One entry per CDR3 protein, called by TCRdb with MiXCR from the multiplex PCR reads. Among about 610,000 distinct CDR3 sequences listed, 14% to 15% were seen once. Notes on the study in general: From stable hyperthyroidism, ophthalmopathy was separated by a 13 V-J model.

The material sequenced was blood. The receptor's source is a woman in her thirties or forties with Graves' ophthalmopathy.

Here the CDR3 DNA reads TGTGCCATCAGCGATCTAGCGGGAGGGACCCCCTACGAGCAGTACTTC. It translates to CAISDLAGGTPYEQYF. The rearrangement uses TRBV10-3 and TRBJ2-7; 12 nucleotides agree with TRBD2. V trimming: 6 bases; J trimming: 2 bases; junction bases outside the gene matches: 8. Germline CDR1 and CDR2: ENHRY and SYGVKD. The CDR3 loop spans 16 amino acids.